Each of the 26 T cell receptor beta chains below was sequenced from the same sample in a study of CD8 T cells in Susac syndrome. When the RNA was reverse transcribed, random hexamers were used with an input of roughly 0.5 to 1 ug. TCRdb reprocessed the immunoSEQ multiplex PCR reads via MiXCR and lists one record per CDR3 protein. The repertoire holds some 200,000 distinct CDR3 sequences, with 85% to 95% as singletons. Sample: CD8+ T cells from PBMCs. Receptors originate from a human donor with Susac syndrome.

This rearrangement joins TRBV28 to TRBJ1-1; 8 positions agree with TRBD1. This CDR3 comprises 14 residues. Germline assignment: CDR1 MDHEN and CDR2 SYDVKM. Trimming at V came to 6 bases and at J to 5 bases, leaving 8 bases not matched to a gene. The CDR3, as DNA: TGTGCCAGCAGCAAAGACAGGGGACGAACTGAAGCTTTCTTT. Translating it yields CASSKDRGRTEAFF.

CDR3 residues: CSVGGGLVSYNEQFF. The CDR3 nucleotides are TGCAGCGTTGGTGGGGGACTAGTATCGTACAATGAGCAGTTCTTC. The chain couples TRBV29-1 to TRBJ2-1; 8 bases align to TRBD2. V lost 4 bases to trimming and J lost 4 bases; unmatched junction nucleotides: 9. The germline gives CDR1 SQVTM, CDR2 ANQGSEA. The CDR3 consists of 15 residues.

In DNA form, the CDR3 reads TGTGCCAGCAGCCCAGGACAATCCCCAACCGAGCAGTACTTC. Translated, it gives CASSPGQSPTEQYF. This chain connects TRBV7-9 to TRBJ2-7; the D gene is possibly TRBD1 (5 bases). Deletions cut 5 bases from V and 6 bases from J, with 17 bases between. CDR1 SEHNR and CDR2 FQNEAQ come from the germline V gene (reference sequence). The CDR3 consists of 14 residues.

Of note for this clonotype: As the CDR3 is not closed by the conserved phenylalanine or tryptophan, this likely results from a read error. This sequence joins TRBV25-1 and TRBJ2-7; D may be TRBD2 (5 bases). The germline V gene has CDR1 MGHDK and CDR2 SYGVNS. The CDR3 runs 12 residues. With 6 bases removed from V and 6 bases from J, the gap between germline ends came to 12 bases. The DNA of the CDR3 is TGTGCCAGCAGGGGAGTCACTTCCGAGCAGTACTTG. Translated, it gives CASRGVTSEQYL.

The chain employs TRBV9 and TRBJ1-4, with D hard to call. The CDR3 spans 14 residues. Trimming cost V 3 bases and J 1 base, with 7 bases left between them. CDR1 and CDR2 (germline): SGDLS, YYNGEE. For the CDR3, the DNA is TGTGCCAGCAGCGATGACGGAACTAATGAAAAACTGTTTTTT. Its protein product is CASSDDGTNEKLFF.

This rearrangement joins TRBV12-5 to TRBJ1-5; a possible D gene is TRBD1 (6 bases). The germline V gene encodes CDR1 LGHNT and CDR2 FRNRAP. There are 16 residues in the CDR3. V shed 2 bases and J shed 5 bases, with 16 bases lying between them. CDR3 nucleotides: TGTGCTAGTGGTTTGACCCCCATGGGGGGCGATCAGCCCCAGCATTTT. Its protein product is CASGLTPMGGDQPQHF.

The CDR3 DNA sequence: TGTGCCAGCAGTAGCGGGGGGGCCAGCGAGCAGTACTTC. It codes for CASSSGGASEQYF. The chain recombines TRBV6-2 or TRBV6-3 with TRBJ2-7, with TRBD2 identical over 10 bases. This CDR3 is 13 amino acids long. Germline V lookup: CDR1 MNHEY, CDR2 SVGEGT. V shed 5 bases and J 6 bases; nucleotides not matched to a gene: 4.

The CDR3, as DNA: TGCGCCGGTTCGAGTGGGAACTATGGCTACACCTTC. This encodes CAGSSGNYGYTF. This sequence joins TRBV10-2 and TRBJ1-2; D not resolved. The CDR3 is made up of 12 amino acids. The V gene's germline CDR1 is WSHSY and CDR2 SAAADI. The germline V and J ends were trimmed by 11 bases and 2 bases, with 12 bases remaining between them.

The rearrangement joins TRBV27 to TRBJ2-1; D gene ambiguous. V dropped 2 bases and J dropped 5 bases, with 4 bases sitting between them. Germline V gives CDR1 MNHEY, CDR2 SMNVEV (reference sequence). CDR3 length equals 12 residues. This CDR3 is CASSLPNNEQFF. The DNA of the CDR3 is TGTGCCAGCAGTTTACCCAACAATGAGCAGTTCTTC.

The J gene is TRBJ2-3, the V gene TRBV7-8; 9 positions agree with TRBD2. After removal of 3 bases from V and 5 bases from J, the junction contained 9 bases not matched to a gene. The CDR3 extends over 16 amino acids. Germline V gene lookup returns CDR1 SGHVS and CDR2 FQNEAQ. This CDR3 is CASSFPLAGVVDTQYF. For the CDR3, the DNA is TGTGCCAGCAGCTTTCCCTTAGCGGGAGTAGTAGATACGCAGTATTTT.

The gene calls are TRBV27 and TRBJ1-5; D uncertain. The V end lost 3 bases, the J end lost 4 bases, and 7 bases lay between the germline ends. This CDR3 region has 13 residues. The germline CDR1 and CDR2 sequences are MNHEY and SMNVEV (reference sequence). The CDR3 nucleotides read TGTGCCAGCAGTTTGGGAGCTAATCAGCCCCAGCATTTT. Its protein product is CASSLGANQPQHF.

This clonotype was detected once. The chain uses TRBV3-1 and TRBJ1-1; tentative D call: TRBD1 (6 bases). Deletions cut 5 bases from V and 1 base from J, with 11 bases between. This CDR3 is 14 amino acids long. The germline V gene has CDR1 LGHDT and CDR2 YNNKEL (reference sequence). For the CDR3, the DNA is TGTGCCAGCAGCGCCTTGGGACAGAACACTGAAGCTTTCTTT. This translates into CASSALGQNTEAFF.

The chain recombines TRBV30 with TRBJ2-3; D is perhaps TRBD1 (7 bases). CDR1 and CDR2 from the germline V gene are GTSNPN and SVGIG (reference sequence). With 1 base removed from V and 3 bases from J, the gap between germline ends came to 17 bases. The CDR3 is 16 amino acids. The chain's CDR3 is CAWSDPTGRKTDTQYF. CDR3 DNA: TGTGCCTGGAGTGACCCGACAGGGAGGAAAACAGATACGCAGTATTTT.

The chain joins TRBV9 to TRBJ2-2, with no clear D. CDR1 SGDLS and CDR2 YYNGEE come from the germline V gene. Trimming left V 0 bases short and J 6 bases short, with 6 bases between. This CDR3 comprises 13 residues. The CDR3 nucleotides read TGTGCCAGCAGCGTAGTCGTCCCCGGGGAGCTGTTTTTT. Residues: CASSVVVPGELFF.

The CDR3 region is CASIGTDSYEQYF. The CDR3 nucleotides read TGTGCCAGCATCGGGACTGACTCCTACGAGCAGTACTTC. The chain carries TRBV2 and TRBJ2-7; D possibly corresponds to TRBD2 (6 bases). The germline V and J ends were trimmed by 7 bases and 0 bases, with 10 bases remaining between them. This CDR3 has 13 residues. Germline-derived CDR1 and CDR2 are SNHLY and FYNNEI. The complete variable domain, with remaining parts taken from reference TRBV2 and TRBJ2-7, reads EPEVTQTPSHQVTQMGQEVILRCVPISNHLYFYWYRQILGQKVEFLVSFYNNEISEKSEIFDDQFSVERPDGSNFTLKIRSTKLEDSAMYFCASIGTDSYEQYFGPGTRLTVT.

This chain uses TRBV5-6 with TRBJ2-7, with D uncertain. V was clipped by 4 bases and J by 0 bases, with 11 bases between them. The V gene's germline CDR1 is SGHDT and CDR2 YYEEEE. CDR3 size: 14 residues. The CDR3 sequence is CASSPPFASYEQYF. The CDR3 DNA follows: TGTGCCAGCAGCCCCCCGTTCGCCTCCTACGAGCAGTACTTC.

V is TRBV7-9 and J is TRBJ2-4; the D gene could be TRBD1 or TRBD2 (6 bases each). The CDR3 runs to 12 residues. Germline assignment: CDR1 SEHNR and CDR2 FQNEAQ (reference sequence). Trimming removed 8 bases from V and 4 bases from J, with 9 bases in between. Here the CDR3 reads CASQGRKNIQYF. CDR3 coding DNA: TGTGCCAGCCAGGGGAGGAAAAACATTCAGTACTTC.

DNA for the CDR3: TGCAGCGTTGATCCGGGGATACAAGAGACCCAGTACTTC. Its translation: CSVDPGIQETQYF. The chain joins TRBV29-1 to TRBJ2-5; a weak D match, TRBD2 (5 bases). This CDR3 is built from 13 residues. The V gene lost 3 bases and the J gene lost 2 bases, with 10 bases spanning the gap. CDR1 is SQVTM, CDR2 ANQGSEA, per germline.

The V and J genes are TRBV29-1 and TRBJ2-5, with TRBD2 identical over 12 bases. V dropped 5 bases and J dropped 1; count of bases not matched to a gene: 17. CDR1 SQVTM and CDR2 ANQGSEA come from the germline V gene. This CDR3 is 19 amino acids long. CDR3 region: CSVTRLTSGGRNLQETQYF. Written as DNA, the CDR3 is TGCAGCGTTACCCGCCTGACTAGCGGGGGCCGAAACCTCCAAGAGACCCAGTACTTC.

The CDR3 bases are TGTGCCAGCAGCTTAGATGGGTTCACCGGGGAGCTGTTTTTT. Its translation: CASSLDGFTGELFF. V gene TRBV13 combines with J gene TRBJ2-2; D is ambiguous. CDR1 and CDR2 (germline): PRHDT, FYEKMQ (reference sequence). Trimming took 1 base from V and 4 from J, leaving 7 bases between them. The CDR3 runs to 14 residues.

This rearrangement joins TRBV6-1 to TRBJ2-3; the D is unclear. The CDR3 length is 15 residues. Between the trimmed V and J ends, which lost 0 bases and 6 bases, there was a span of 13 bases. The V gene's germline CDR1 is MNHNS and CDR2 SASEGT. CDR3 region: CASSEAPVYTDTQYF. The CDR3 bases are TGTGCCAGCAGTGAAGCGCCGGTTTACACGGATACGCAGTATTTT.

V gene TRBV11-2 combines with J gene TRBJ2-7, with TRBD1 matching over 7 bases. The CDR3 sequence is 13 residues long. The V gene's germline CDR1 is SGHAT and CDR2 FQNNGV. With V trimmed by 5 bases and J by 4 bases, 5 bases remained unmatched. The CDR3: CASSITQGYEQYF. CDR3 nucleotides: TGTGCCAGCAGCATTACACAGGGGTACGAGCAGTACTTC.

The CDR3 DNA is TGTGCCAGCATGGAGGGGACAGGGCCTTCTAACACTGAAGCTTTCTTT. Protein sequence: CASMEGTGPSNTEAFF. The J gene is TRBJ1-1, the V gene TRBV2; 9 bases fit TRBD1. Germline V gene sequence: CDR1 SNHLY, CDR2 FYNNEI. CDR3 length equals 16 residues. Trimming removed 7 bases from V and 2 bases from J; junction bases left unmatched: 11.

The chain is built from TRBV7-2 and TRBJ2-1; no firm D call. The germline V gene has CDR1 SGHTA and CDR2 FQGNSA. The CDR3 has 14 amino acids. Trimming removed 6 bases from V and 8 bases from J, with 17 bases in between. CDR3: CASSVLDFRDEQFF. The CDR3 DNA follows: TGTGCCAGCAGTGTTCTCGACTTCCGCGATGAGCAGTTCTTC.

This chain uses TRBV20-1 with TRBJ1-4; D is undetermined. The length of the CDR3 is 14 residues. The ends were cut back, 6 bases at V and 0 bases at J, with 11 bases in the middle. The V gene's germline CDR1 is DFQATT and CDR2 SNEGSKA (reference sequence). The CDR3 nucleotides read TGCAGTGCCCCCCGTGGAGCAACTAATGAAAAACTGTTTTTT. Protein: CSAPRGATNEKLFF.

The rearrangement links TRBV6-2 or TRBV6-3 to TRBJ2-7; 10 bases map to TRBD2. The V gene's germline CDR1 is MNHEY and CDR2 SVGEGT. The CDR3 sequence is 14 residues long. Losses at the gene ends were 6 bases for V and 4 bases for J; bases not matched to a gene: 6. CDR3 nucleotides: TGTGCCAGCAGAAAAGCGGGAGGGCCATACGAGCAGTACTTC. This encodes CASRKAGGPYEQYF.